A single sample is the source of the 20 T cell receptor beta chains below, sequenced in a study of blood T cell repertoires in COVID-19. Sequencing used immunoSEQ multiplex PCR; TCRdb keeps in-frame clones, though not all of them. The repertoire consists of 60,000 to 85,000 clones, with 70% to 90% occurring once and the leading ten covering roughly 18%. Sequencing used peripheral blood. Source of these receptors: a woman aged 60-75 years with acute or convalescent COVID-19.

V and J are TRBV4-1 and TRBJ2-1, with TRBD1 matching 9 bases. Germline values: CDR1 MGHRA, CDR2 YSYEKL. The CDR3 consists of 15 residues. The J segment lost 6 bases and the V segment lost 4 bases, leaving 7 bases of the junction unmatched. The CDR3: CASSRGQGTVNEQFF. CDR3 nucleotides: TGCGCCAGCAGCCGCGGACAGGGGACCGTCAATGAGCAGTTCTTC.

The genes are TRBV28 and TRBJ1-2, with D maybe TRBD1 (5 bases). The CDR3 covers 13 residues. Trimming left V 4 bases short and J 6 bases short, with 12 bases between. Per germline, CDR1 MDHEN and CDR2 SYDVKM. CDR3 nucleotide sequence: TGTGCCAGCAGTTCCATGGGGCGCAATGGCTACACCTTC. Its protein is CASSSMGRNGYTF.

The chain has TRBV6-2 or TRBV6-3 and TRBJ1-1, with a weak D call TRBD1 (5 bases). The germline V gene encodes CDR1 MNHEY and CDR2 SVGEGT. Trimming removed 2 bases from V and 5 bases from J, with 9 bases in between. The CDR3 has 13 amino acids. CDR3 sequence: CASSYGTATEAFF. CDR3 in DNA: TGTGCCAGCAGTTACGGGACTGCTACTGAAGCTTTCTTT.

The V and J genes are TRBV6-5 and TRBJ2-1; 9 nucleotides match TRBD1. Trimming removed 5 bases from V and 5 bases from J; junction bases left unmatched: 7. The CDR3 loop spans 15 amino acids. Germline CDR1 and CDR2: MNHEY and SVGAGI. The CDR3 coding sequence is TGTGCCAGCAGTACCGGGACAGGGCCGAACAATGAGCAGTTCTTC. It specifies CASSTGTGPNNEQFF.

This sequence joins TRBV12-1 and TRBJ2-2; the table assigns TRBD1, which was not confirmed against the DNA. TRBV12-1 is an annotated pseudogene. This CDR3 comprises 19 residues. CDR3 amino acids: CASSFAPEEDRANTGELFF. DNA of the CDR3: TGTGCCAGCAGCTTTGCGCCGGAAGAGGACAGGGCGAACACCGGGGAGCTGTTTTTT.

J is TRBJ2-5 and V is TRBV25-1; maybe TRBD1 (6 bases). From germline, CDR1 is MGHDK and CDR2 SYGVNS. V was pared by 1 base and J by 5 bases, with 14 bases between. This CDR3 spans 15 amino acids. CDR3 sequence reads: CASSEFQGQRETQYF. CDR3 nucleotides: TGTGCCAGCAGTGAATTTCAAGGACAGAGGGAGACCCAGTACTTC.

The chain couples TRBV5-6 to TRBJ1-1; possibly TRBD1 for D (5 bases). Trimming pared 5 bases from V and 4 bases from J, leaving 9 bases between. The CDR3 length is 12 residues. Germline-derived CDR1 and CDR2 are SGHDT and YYEEEE. CDR3 DNA sequence: TGTGCCAGCAGAAAGGGACTCACTGAAGCTTTCTTT. Protein sequence: CASRKGLTEAFF.

V usage is TRBV19 and J usage is TRBJ2-3; D remains ambiguous. Germline values: CDR1 LNHDA, CDR2 SQIVND (reference sequence). V was trimmed by 5 bases and J by 4 bases, leaving 10 bases between them. CDR3 size: 13 residues. This CDR3 reads CASSVFSPDTQYF. The CDR3 region has the DNA TGTGCCAGTAGTGTCTTTTCTCCAGATACGCAGTATTTT. The full variable domain, in which reference TRBV19 and TRBJ2-3 provide the parts outside the CDR3, is DGGITQSPKYLFRKEGQNVTLSCEQNLNHDAMYWYRQDPGQGLRLIYYSQIVNDFQKGDIAEGYSVSREKKESFPLTVTSAQKNPTAFYLCASSVFSPDTQYFGPGTRLTVL.

This sequence joins TRBV11-2 and TRBJ1-3; tentatively, D is TRBD1 (6 bases). CDR1 is SGHAT and CDR2 is FQNNGV in the germline V gene. Between the trimmed V and J ends, which lost 6 bases and 0 bases, there was a span of 9 bases. The CDR3 totals 14 residues. CDR3 protein: CASRGAFSGNTIYF. In DNA, the CDR3 is TGTGCCAGCAGGGGGGCCTTCTCTGGAAACACCATATATTTT.

The rearrangement links TRBV29-1 to TRBJ1-1, with D unresolved. This CDR3 has 10 residues. CDR1 and CDR2 (germline): SQVTM, ANQGSEA. The ends were cut back, 6 bases at V and 5 bases at J, with 7 bases in the middle. Here the CDR3 reads CSVSGTEAFF. CDR3 nucleotides: TGCAGCGTATCAGGAACTGAAGCTTTCTTT.

V usage is TRBV27 and J usage is TRBJ2-3; D may be TRBD1 (6 bases). This CDR3 spans 13 amino acids. V dropped 6 bases and J dropped 0 bases, with 7 bases sitting between them. Per the germline V gene, CDR1 is MNHEY and CDR2 is SMNVEV (reference sequence). The CDR3 is CASRQGSTDTQYF. The DNA for the CDR3 is TGTGCCAGCAGACAGGGCAGCACAGATACGCAGTATTTT.

CDR3 in amino acids: CASSLGQNYEQYV. Here the CDR3 DNA reads TGTGCCAGCAGCCTTGGACAGAACTACGAGCAGTACGTC. The V and J genes are TRBV6-5 and TRBJ2-7; tentatively, D is TRBD1 (6 bases). CDR3 length equals 13 residues. Germline values: CDR1 MNHEY, CDR2 SVGAGI. V gave up 6 bases and J gave up 3 bases, with 12 bases separating them.

The chain links TRBV5-1 to TRBJ1-2; no clear D gene. V lost 0 bases and J 4 bases, leaving 10 bases between the germline ends. Germline CDR1 reads SGHRS; CDR2 reads YFSETQ. CDR3 size: 14 residues. The CDR3 sequence is CASSLDPASYGYTF. The CDR3 DNA reads as TGCGCCAGCAGCTTGGATCCAGCGTCCTATGGCTACACCTTC. Variable domain in full (rest from reference TRBV5-1 and TRBJ1-2): KAGVTQTPRYLIKTRGQQVTLSCSPISGHRSVSWYQQTPGQGLQFLFEYFSETQRNKGNFPGRFSGRQFSNSRSEMNVSTLELGDSALYLCASSLDPASYGYTFGSGTRLTVV.

The genes are TRBV2 and TRBJ1-5; 7 bases agree with TRBD1. The J segment lost 4 bases and the V segment lost 5 bases, leaving 8 bases of the junction unmatched. This CDR3 has 15 amino acids. Per germline, CDR1 SNHLY and CDR2 FYNNEI. The CDR3 region has the DNA TGTGCCAGCAGTCCCCCCGGGGACAGAAATCAGCCCCAGCATTTT. Amino acid sequence: CASSPPGDRNQPQHF.

This clone was observed once. The chain combines TRBV12-3 or TRBV12-4 with TRBJ1-4; D is undetermined. V gave up 8 bases and J gave up 8 bases, with 15 bases separating them. This CDR3 is 13 amino acids long. CDR3 sequence (DNA): TGTGCCAGCCGACGAGGGAACGGCGAAAAACTGTTTTTT. Protein sequence: CASRRGNGEKLFF.

This rearrangement joins TRBV6-5 to TRBJ2-2; D gene unclear. Germline CDR1 is MNHEY and CDR2 is SVGAGI. V lost 6 bases to trimming and J lost 1 base, with 9 bases between them. CDR3 length: 14 residues. The CDR3, as DNA: TGTGCCAGCAGGGGCGCCTTGAACACCGGGGAGCTGTTTTTT. Translated: CASRGALNTGELFF.

The rearrangement uses TRBV4-1 and TRBJ1-4; possible D gene TRBD1, 5 bases. V was pared by 1 base and J by 8 bases, with 14 bases between. Germline V gives CDR1 MGHRA, CDR2 YSYEKL. This CDR3 comprises 15 residues. As DNA, the CDR3 is TGCGCCAGCAGCCAAGCCCCGGGACTAGGGGAAAAACTGTTTTTT. It yields the protein CASSQAPGLGEKLFF.

The chain carries TRBV7-2 and TRBJ1-6, with 7 bases lining up with TRBD1. There are 14 residues in the CDR3. The germline V gene has CDR1 SGHTA and CDR2 FQGNSA. Losses at the gene ends were 5 bases for V and 7 bases for J; bases not matched to a gene: 5. The CDR3 DNA follows: TGTGCCAGCAGCCCGACAGGGACGAATTCACCCCTCCACTTT. Translation gives CASSPTGTNSPLHF.

This clone was seen only a few times. The CDR3: CASRPPGISGNSPLHF. The DNA for the CDR3 is TGTGCCAGCAGACCACCAGGGATCTCAGGCAATTCACCCCTCCACTTT. V and J are TRBV2 and TRBJ1-6; D may be TRBD1 (5 bases). Germline CDR1 is SNHLY and CDR2 is FYNNEI. V gave up 6 bases and J gave up 7 bases, with 19 bases separating them. This CDR3 is 16 amino acids long.

This chain connects TRBV3-1 (or the pseudogene TRBV3-2) to TRBJ2-1; D gene uncertain. Trimming took 1 base from V and 8 from J, leaving 9 bases between them. CDR3 length equals 13 residues. Germline V gives CDR1 LGHDT, CDR2 YNNKEL (reference sequence). The DNA for the CDR3 is TGTGCCAGCAGCCAAGTTGCAGGTTATGAGCAGTTCTTC. Translating it yields CASSQVAGYEQFF.